This record concerns one T cell receptor beta chain sequence. This clonotype was detected many times. The antigen it binds to is not known. No base quality values were provided; no much bigger clone lies one nucleotide off. Library preparation used PCR. Sequencing relied on an Illumina HiSeq 2500. Molecular barcoding was employed in the preparation of TCR libraries, with unique molecular identifiers being used to normalize TCRbeta repertoire quantification. Using fastp trimming at Q25 and MiXCR clonotype assembly, TCRdb reanalyzed the public sequencing data and kept in-frame beta chains. Records with the same CDR3 protein are collapsed into one entry carrying the most frequent genes and DNA. For this sample the table gives 70,000 to 95,000 distinct CDR3 sequences, of which 9.5% to 15% were detected only once. In total, the top ten clones hold approximately 13% of the sample. The germline ends are 15 bases apart after V is trimmed by 4 bases and J by 1 base. From the cysteine through the phenylalanine, the CDR3 covers 15 amino acids. The only DNA kept is the CDR3, 45 bases in frame from the first base. In the germline V gene, CDR1 corresponds to SGHRS and CDR2 to YFSETQ.

The sample comes from a study of T-cell reconstitution after alpha-beta-depleted transplantation in children (dated by TCRdb to the mid-2010s). With respect to the entire study: T-cell immune reconstitution after TCRalphabeta/CD19-depleted allogeneic hematopoietic cell transplantation in children was quantitatively tracked in the study by means of TCR repertoire profiling.

This TCR derives from a human donor who donated a stem cell graft to a child with inherited bone marrow failure. The chain couples TRBV5-1 to TRBJ2-7; no D gene call is confident. Source: PBMCs from the stem cell graft donor, taken from the stem cell graft. The DNA is TGCGCCAGCAGCGTCCGATCGGGCTTATCCTACGAGCAGTACTTC. This sequence encodes CASSVRSGLSYEQYF.